Presented here are 30 T cell receptor beta chains from one specimen sequenced in a study of T cells after somatic rescue of genetic block. Using immunoSEQ multiplex PCR, the repertoire was profiled, and TCRdb retains in-frame clones only, with some absent. Among 13,000 or so clones listed, 65% to 75% were seen once. Material: peripheral blood mononuclear cells (PBMCs). The receptors come from a boy between 10 and 17 years old.

This clone was seen a single time. The chain uses TRBV19 and TRBJ1-4; TRBD1 agrees at 7 bases. Germline V gene sequence: CDR1 LNHDA, CDR2 SQIVND (reference sequence). This CDR3 is 18 amino acids long. After removal of 4 bases from V and 0 bases from J, the junction contained 11 bases not matched to a gene. The CDR3 loop is CASSNPRTGTTTNEKLFF. CDR3 DNA: TGTGCCAGTAGTAATCCCCGGACAGGTACTACAACTAATGAAAAACTGTTTTTT. Full variable domain (rest looked up from reference TRBV19 and TRBJ1-4): DGGITQSPKYLFRKEGQNVTLSCEQNLNHDAMYWYRQDPGQGLRLIYYSQIVNDFQKGDIAEGYSVSREKKESFPLTVTSAQKNPTAFYLCASSNPRTGTTTNEKLFFGSGTQLSVL.

The J gene is TRBJ2-3, the V gene TRBV28; 8 nucleotides line up with TRBD1. The CDR3 sequence is 14 residues long. With V trimmed by 5 bases and J by 0 bases, 1 base remained unmatched. CDR1 MDHEN and CDR2 SYDVKM come from the germline V gene. The CDR3 protein is CASSRDRSTDTQYF. Here the CDR3 DNA reads TGTGCCAGCAGTCGGGACAGGAGCACAGATACGCAGTATTTT.

V usage is TRBV29-1 and J usage is TRBJ2-5; D remains unclear. The V and J ends lost 3 bases and 3 bases respectively, with 14 bases between them. Germline lookup yields CDR1 SQVTM and CDR2 ANQGSEA. The CDR3 runs 14 residues. The CDR3 protein is CSVEVRAIKETQYF. As DNA, the CDR3 is TGCAGCGTTGAGGTTAGGGCTATTAAAGAGACCCAGTACTTC. The full variable domain, rest sourced from reference TRBV29-1 and TRBJ2-5, is SAVISQKPSRDICQRGTSLTIQCQVDSQVTMMFWYRQQPGQSLTLIATANQGSEATYESGFVIDKFPISRPNLTFSTLTVSNMSPEDSSIYLCSVEVRAIKETQYFGPGTRLLVL.

This clone is labeled as medium-sized. An end of the junction differs from the germline gene, which may be a read error. The chain uses TRBV9 and TRBJ1-5; tentative D call: TRBD1 (5 bases). This CDR3 is built from 14 residues. Germline lookup yields CDR1 SGDLS and CDR2 YYNGEE. The CDR3 region is CACRVQLYGQPQHF. DNA of the CDR3: TGTGCCTGCAGGGTACAGTTATATGGTCAGCCCCAGCATTTT.

The CDR3 spells CASGSHGNTIYF. CDR3 DNA sequence: TGTGCCAGTGGCTCCCACGGGAACACCATATATTTT. The rearrangement uses TRBV19 and TRBJ1-3, with D unresolved. The ends were cut back, 8 bases at V and 7 bases at J, with 12 bases in the middle. CDR1 is LNHDA, CDR2 SQIVND, per germline (reference sequence). This CDR3 region has 12 residues.

The chain links TRBV18 to TRBJ1-6; D is possibly TRBD1 (6 bases). Germline loops: CDR1 KGHSH, CDR2 LQKENI. The CDR3 spans 18 residues. The V end lost 5 bases, the J end lost 6 bases, and 23 bases lay between the germline ends. The CDR3 reads CASSTTVLTGSINSPLHF. DNA for the CDR3: TGTGCCAGCTCAACAACAGTCTTGACAGGCAGTATTAATTCACCCCTCCACTTT.

V and J are TRBV30 and TRBJ1-5, with D possibly matching TRBD1 (5 bases). Trimming removed 2 bases at V and 3 bases at J, with 8 bases between. Germline values: CDR1 GTSNPN, CDR2 SVGIG (reference sequence). The CDR3 is 13 amino acids. The CDR3 region has the DNA TGTGCCTGGAGTTCGGGACCCAATCAGCCCCAGCATTTT. Translated: CAWSSGPNQPQHF.

V and J are TRBV10-1 and TRBJ2-2, with a tentative D call TRBD1 (5 bases). The CDR3 covers 15 residues. Germline V lookup: CDR1 WNHNN, CDR2 SYGVQD (reference sequence). Trimming removed 5 bases at V and 5 bases at J, with 15 bases between. The CDR3 coding sequence is TGCGCCAGCAGTACTTCCAGGGATTTGACCGGGGAGCTGTTTTTT. This translates into CASSTSRDLTGELFF.

This clone was detected a few times. The chain carries TRBV9 and TRBJ1-2; no reliable D call. Per germline, CDR1 SGDLS and CDR2 YYNGEE. V dropped 0 bases and J dropped 5 bases, with 8 bases sitting between them. The CDR3 has 13 residues. DNA for the CDR3: TGTGCCAGCAGCGTAGCGAACTGGTATGGCTACACCTTC. Its translation is CASSVANWYGYTF. Variable domain in full (rest from reference TRBV9 and TRBJ1-2): DSGVTQTPKHLITATGQRVTLRCSPRSGDLSVYWYQQSLDQGLQFLIQYYNGEERAKGNILERFSAQQFPDLHSELNLSSLELGDSALYFCASSVANWYGYTFGSGTRLTVV.

The V and J genes are TRBV18 and TRBJ2-1; D is undetermined. Germline-derived CDR1 and CDR2 are KGHSH and LQKENI. The length of the CDR3 is 15 residues. The V end was cut by 1 base, the J end by 0 bases, with 7 bases between. CDR3 loop: CASSPQGYSYNEQFF. The CDR3 DNA reads TGTGCCAGCTCACCACAGGGTTACTCCTACAATGAGCAGTTCTTC.

V usage is TRBV5-1 and J usage is TRBJ2-1; 7 nucleotides align to TRBD2. This CDR3 contains 17 residues. The germline V gene has CDR1 SGHRS and CDR2 YFSETQ. With V trimmed by 4 bases and J by 3 bases, 13 bases remained unmatched. The CDR3 coding sequence is TGCGCCAGCAGCCACCGTACGAGCGCGGGAGTCTACAATGAGCAGTTCTTC. Translation: CASSHRTSAGVYNEQFF. The full variable domain, in which reference TRBV5-1 and TRBJ2-1 provide the parts outside the CDR3, is KAGVTQTPRYLIKTRGQQVTLSCSPISGHRSVSWYQQTPGQGLQFLFEYFSETQRNKGNFPGRFSGRQFSNSRSEMNVSTLELGDSALYLCASSHRTSAGVYNEQFFGPGTRLTVL.

V gene TRBV30 combines with J gene TRBJ2-7; 13 bases are shared with TRBD2. Germline assignment: CDR1 GTSNPN and CDR2 SVGIG (reference sequence). The CDR3 spans 18 residues. V gave up 2 bases and J gave up 4 bases; unmatched junction bases: 14. The CDR3 protein is CAWSLGLAGEGGVYEQYF. In DNA form, the CDR3 reads TGTGCCTGGAGTCTCGGACTAGCGGGAGAAGGGGGGGTTTACGAGCAGTACTTC.

This sequence joins TRBV5-1 and TRBJ1-2; no clear D gene. The CDR3 sequence is 17 residues long. Germline V gene sequence: CDR1 SGHRS, CDR2 YFSETQ. V gave up 0 bases and J gave up 0 bases, with 15 bases separating them. The DNA for the CDR3 is TGCGCCAGCAGCTTGGACGTTCCTAGCCTAGCTAACTATGGCTACACCTTC. This sequence encodes CASSLDVPSLANYGYTF.

The J gene is TRBJ2-3, the V gene TRBV9; 9 positions agree with TRBD2. In germline, CDR1 is SGDLS, CDR2 YYNGEE. There are 17 residues in the CDR3. Germline trimming cut 0 bases from V and 0 bases from J; bases unmatched to any gene: 5. This CDR3 reads CASSVGLAGTSTDTQYF. CDR3 coding DNA: TGTGCCAGCAGCGTAGGCCTAGCGGGGACTAGCACAGATACGCAGTATTTT.

This rearrangement joins TRBV6-6 to TRBJ1-2, with 8 bases lining up with TRBD1. The CDR3 runs to 13 residues. Germline V lookup: CDR1 MNHNY, CDR2 SVGAGI (reference sequence). With 5 bases clipped from V and 4 bases from J, the junction kept 3 bases outside the gene matches. The CDR3 nucleotides are TGTGCCAGCAGTCGGACAGGGCGCTATGGCTACACCTTC. Translating gives CASSRTGRYGYTF.

This sequence joins TRBV29-1 and TRBJ1-2; 11 bases line up with TRBD1. V shed 7 bases, J shed 8 bases, and the junction held 6 bases outside the gene matches. The CDR3 is 12 residues long. Germline V gene lookup returns CDR1 SQVTM and CDR2 ANQGSEA. In DNA form, the CDR3 reads TGCAGCGGCGGGACAGGGGGTTGGGGCTACACCTTC. Its translation is CSGGTGGWGYTF.

The gene calls are TRBV7-3 and TRBJ2-1; D possibly corresponds to TRBD2 (6 bases). Germline lookup yields CDR1 SGHTA and CDR2 FQGTGA. Trimming cost V 2 bases and J 2 bases, with 10 bases left between them. The CDR3 consists of 15 residues. The CDR3 sequence is CASSLEGLTYNEQFF. The DNA for the CDR3 is TGTGCCAGCAGCTTAGAGGGACTTACCTACAATGAGCAGTTCTTC.

Comment on this clone: The junction shows a germline mismatch at one end, possibly a read error. The rearrangement joins TRBV2 to TRBJ2-5, with D possibly TRBD2 on 6 matching bases. The CDR3 is made up of 14 amino acids. Per germline, CDR1 SNHLY and CDR2 FYNNEI. The CDR3 DNA reads TGTGCCAGCAGCGGTTTAGCGGTCCAAGAGACCCTGTACTTC. Residues: CASSGLAVQETLYF.

V and J are TRBV7-9 and TRBJ2-3, with D unclear. The germline V gene encodes CDR1 SEHNR and CDR2 FQNEAQ (reference sequence). Trimming removed 3 bases from V and 7 bases from J, with 11 bases in between. CDR3 length: 13 amino acids. The CDR3: CASSFGSLNTQYF. As DNA, the CDR3 is TGTGCCAGCAGCTTCGGTAGCCTCAATACGCAGTATTTT.

The chain uses TRBV4-1 and TRBJ2-3; 11 bases match TRBD2. The CDR3 spans 16 residues. The V gene end was trimmed by 3 bases and the J gene end by 7 bases; junction bases not matched to a gene: 9. Germline CDR1 reads MGHRA; CDR2 reads YSYEKL. The CDR3 sequence: CASSQGVAGGQNTQYF. The CDR3 region has the DNA TGCGCCAGCAGCCAGGGCGTAGCGGGGGGGCAAAATACGCAGTATTTT.

The J gene is TRBJ1-4, the V gene TRBV2, with TRBD1 matching over 7 bases. The CDR3 length is 16 residues. In germline, CDR1 is SNHLY, CDR2 FYNNEI. Germline trimming cut 6 bases from V and 1 base from J; bases unmatched to any gene: 8. CDR3 amino acids: CASSRQGIRTNEKLFF. CDR3 DNA: TGTGCCAGCAGCCGACAGGGAATAAGAACTAATGAAAAACTGTTTTTT.

The rearrangement uses TRBV18 and TRBJ2-1, with D possibly TRBD1 on 5 matching bases. Germline CDR1 and CDR2: KGHSH and LQKENI. Trimming stripped 1 base from V and 10 bases from J, with 14 bases between. CDR3 length: 14 amino acids. CDR3 in amino acids: CASSPQGYPGEQFF. The DNA of the CDR3 is TGTGCCAGCTCACCACAGGGGTATCCAGGGGAGCAGTTCTTC.

The table lists this clone with a count of one. V usage is TRBV15 and J usage is TRBJ2-7; D perhaps matches TRBD1 (6 bases). With 3 bases removed from V and 9 bases from J, the gap between germline ends came to 15 bases. Germline lookup yields CDR1 LNHNV and CDR2 YYDKDF (reference sequence). This CDR3 contains 13 residues. This chain's CDR3 is CATSRYQGRGQYF. In DNA form, the CDR3 reads TGTGCCACCAGCAGGTATCAGGGGAGAGGGCAGTACTTC.

V gene TRBV2 combines with J gene TRBJ2-5; D may be TRBD2 (6 bases). This CDR3 has 14 amino acids. Germline lookup yields CDR1 SNHLY and CDR2 FYNNEI. V was clipped by 6 bases and J by 10 bases, with 21 bases between them. CDR3: CASRRIKSLGGQYF. Here the CDR3 DNA reads TGTGCCAGCAGAAGAATTAAGAGTCTGGGGGGCCAGTACTTC.

This chain joins TRBV7-8 and TRBJ2-2; D ambiguous. CDR3 size: 11 residues. The germline V gene has CDR1 SGHVS and CDR2 FQNEAQ. The V gene lost 2 bases and the J gene lost 6 bases, with 1 base spanning the gap. CDR3 region: CASSLPGELFF. The CDR3 DNA follows: TGTGCCAGCAGCTTACCCGGGGAGCTGTTTTTT.

This chain joins TRBV7-9 and TRBJ2-7; D may be TRBD2 (5 bases). CDR1 and CDR2 (germline): SEHNR, FQNEAQ (reference sequence). With 2 bases removed from V and 0 bases from J, the gap between germline ends came to 11 bases. This CDR3 is built from 15 residues. CDR3 residues: CASSLTTGSSYEQYF. Here the CDR3 DNA reads TGTGCCAGCAGCTTAACGACGGGGTCCTCCTACGAGCAGTACTTC.

The chain combines TRBV28 with TRBJ2-3; D is ambiguous. Germline V gene data show CDR1 as MDHEN and CDR2 as SYDVKM. CDR3 length: 13 amino acids. Trimming took 3 bases from V and 3 from J, leaving 7 bases between them. The CDR3 DNA reads TGTGCCAGCAGTTTTTATAGAACAGATACGCAGTATTTT. Translating it yields CASSFYRTDTQYF. The variable domain in full, with the rest retrieved from reference TRBV28 and TRBJ2-3, is DVKVTQSSRYLVKRTGEKVFLECVQDMDHENMFWYRQDPGLGLRLIYFSYDVKMKEKGDIPEGYSVSREKKERFSLILESASTNQTSMYLCASSFYRTDTQYFGPGTRLTVL.

V gene TRBV30 combines with J gene TRBJ2-7; D could derive from TRBD1 or TRBD2 (5 bases each). Germline assignment: CDR1 GTSNPN and CDR2 SVGIG (reference sequence). The V gene lost 0 bases and the J gene lost 3 bases, with 15 bases spanning the gap. This CDR3 has 15 amino acids. Written as DNA, the CDR3 is TGTGCCTGGAGTGTACCCTACGGGGCCTTCTACGAGCAGTACTTC. Translation: CAWSVPYGAFYEQYF.

This rearrangement joins TRBV5-6 to TRBJ1-2; possibly TRBD1 for D (5 bases). Germline CDR1 and CDR2: SGHDT and YYEEEE. V dropped 3 bases and J dropped 2 bases, with 8 bases sitting between them. This CDR3 has 13 amino acids. CDR3 nucleotide sequence: TGTGCCAGCAGCTCCAGGGCCAACTATGGCTACACCTTC. Its translation is CASSSRANYGYTF.

The rearrangement joins TRBV11-2 to TRBJ1-6; D is unclear. The V end was cut by 2 bases, the J end by 14 bases, with 16 bases between. Germline V gene data show CDR1 as SGHAT and CDR2 as FQNNGV. CDR3 length equals 14 residues. This CDR3 is CASSLSTQFEALHF. CDR3 bases: TGTGCCAGCAGCTTATCGACCCAATTTGAGGCCCTCCACTTT.